These 18 T cell receptor beta chains share one sample of origin, sequenced in a study of cytotoxic CD8 clonotypes in ibrutinib-treated CLL. Libraries were prepared by immunoSEQ multiplex PCR; TCRdb keeps only in-frame clonotypes and omits some of them. The data contain roughly 220,000 clones, 65% to 80% of them singletons. The sample consisted of PBMCs, taken after 12 months of ibrutinib treatment. The receptors were gathered from a human donor with chronic lymphocytic leukemia.

This chain's CDR3 is CASSYEGQGRGYTF. In nucleotides, the CDR3 is TGTGCCAGCAGTTACGAAGGACAGGGAAGGGGCTACACCTTC. V usage is TRBV6-5 and J usage is TRBJ1-2, with TRBD1 identical over 8 bases. The CDR3 contains 14 residues. After removal of 2 bases from V and 8 bases from J, the junction contained 7 bases not matched to a gene. Looked up from germline, CDR1 is MNHEY and CDR2 is SVGAGI.

V usage is TRBV11-2 and J usage is TRBJ2-7, with 11 bases matching TRBD1. The germline gives CDR1 SGHAT, CDR2 FQNNGV. The CDR3 runs to 16 residues. J was trimmed by 5 bases and V by 5 bases; bases with no gene match: 11. Here the CDR3 reads CASSRGQGAKIDEQYF. CDR3 nucleotide sequence: TGTGCCAGCAGCCGCGGACAGGGGGCTAAGATCGACGAGCAGTACTTC. Full variable domain (missing parts from reference TRBV11-2 and TRBJ2-7): EAGVAQSPRYKIIEKRQSVAFWCNPISGHATLYWYQQILGQGPKLLIQFQNNGVVDDSQLPKDRFSAERLKGVDSTLKIQPAKLEDSAVYLCASSRGQGAKIDEQYFGPGTRLTVT.

This sequence joins TRBV30 and TRBJ1-2; the match to TRBD1 covers 7 bases. Germline values: CDR1 GTSNPN, CDR2 SVGIG (reference sequence). V was pared by 3 bases and J by 0 bases, with 7 bases of the junction left unmatched. This CDR3 has 15 amino acids. Here the CDR3 DNA reads TGTGCCTGGAGCCTTGGGACAGCTCCTAACTATGGCTACACCTTC. Translating gives CAWSLGTAPNYGYTF.

The chain carries TRBV14 and TRBJ2-3; possibly TRBD2 for D (6 bases). Germline V lookup: CDR1 SGHDN, CDR2 FVKESK. V lost 4 bases and J lost 4, with 18 bases in between. This CDR3 has 16 residues. The CDR3 loop reads CASSRRLWGVADTQYF. The CDR3, as DNA: TGTGCCAGCAGCCGGAGGCTATGGGGGGTGGCAGATACGCAGTATTTT.

The rearrangement joins TRBV12-5 to TRBJ2-1; no clear D gene. From germline, CDR1 is LGHNT and CDR2 FRNRAP. This CDR3 region has 13 residues. The ends were cut back, 4 bases at V and 7 bases at J, with 11 bases in the middle. The CDR3 sequence: CASGSTPLNEQFF. Written as DNA, the CDR3 is TGTGCTAGTGGTTCGACCCCCTTAAATGAGCAGTTCTTC.

The sample holds a few counts of this clone. As DNA, the CDR3 is TGTGCCAGCAGCTCTAGAGGACTGTACACTGAAGCTTTCTTT. Translation gives CASSSRGLYTEAFF. The chain recombines TRBV5-4 with TRBJ1-1; D is unresolved. This CDR3 comprises 14 residues. Per the germline V gene, CDR1 is SGHNT and CDR2 is YYREEE (reference sequence). The V end lost 3 bases, the J end lost 3 bases, and 12 bases lay between the germline ends.

This chain uses TRBV29-1 with TRBJ2-7; either TRBD1 or TRBD2 may fit D (5 bases each). The CDR3 has 12 amino acids. The germline V and J ends were trimmed by 7 bases and 2 bases, with 12 bases remaining between them. In germline, CDR1 is SQVTM, CDR2 ANQGSEA. The chain's CDR3 is CSAGDGTYEQYF. CDR3 bases: TGCAGCGCCGGGGACGGAACCTACGAGCAGTACTTC.

The chain links TRBV14 to TRBJ1-2; 7 nucleotides line up with TRBD1. CDR1 and CDR2 from the germline V gene are SGHDN and FVKESK. This CDR3 comprises 16 residues. Germline trimming cut 0 bases from V and 8 bases from J; bases unmatched to any gene: 12. For the CDR3, the DNA is TGTGCCAGCAGCCAAGAAGGGAACAGGGGTCCGGGCGGCTACACCTTC. It codes for CASSQEGNRGPGGYTF.

In this sample, this clone turned up a few times. The rearrangement links TRBV25-1 to TRBJ1-2, with TRBD1 as a possible D gene (5 bases). Germline CDR1 MGHDK, CDR2 SYGVNS. Between the trimmed V and J ends, which lost 10 bases and 4 bases, there was a span of 16 bases. The CDR3 length is 13 residues. Written as DNA, the CDR3 is TGTGCCATGGAGGACAAGGGCGGCTATGGCTACACCTTC. Protein product: CAMEDKGGYGYTF.

V and J are TRBV6-5 and TRBJ2-7, with 9 bases fitting TRBD1. Trimming removed 5 bases from V and 6 bases from J; junction bases left unmatched: 5. From germline, CDR1 is MNHEY and CDR2 SVGAGI. This CDR3 comprises 13 residues. The CDR3 region is CASSVNRGREQYF. The CDR3 nucleotides read TGTGCCAGCAGTGTAAACAGGGGGCGCGAGCAGTACTTC.

The chain joins TRBV7-2 to TRBJ2-7; 14 bases match TRBD2. J gave up 2 bases and V 6 bases, and 3 bases lay outside the gene matches. CDR1 and CDR2 from the germline V gene are SGHTA and FQGNSA. CDR3 length: 15 amino acids. The CDR3 DNA reads as TGTGCCAGCAGGGAGGGACTAGCGGGGGCCTACGAGCAGTACTTC. Translation: CASREGLAGAYEQYF.

This CDR3 is CASSQDRGTSGSWNEQFF. The CDR3 coding sequence is TGCGCCAGCAGCCAAGATAGGGGGACTAGCGGGAGCTGGAATGAGCAGTTCTTC. V gene TRBV4-3 combines with J gene TRBJ2-1; 14 bases are shared with TRBD2. The V gene end was trimmed by 0 bases and the J gene end by 7 bases; junction bases not matched to a gene: 8. CDR3 length: 18 residues. Germline assignment: CDR1 LGHNA and CDR2 YSLEER.

The chain links TRBV7-9 to TRBJ2-5, with 9 nucleotides matching TRBD2. After removal of 5 bases from V and 4 bases from J, the junction contained 5 bases not matched to a gene. The CDR3 is 14 residues long. Per germline, CDR1 SEHNR and CDR2 FQNEAQ (reference sequence). CDR3 protein: CASSILLAGETQYF. The CDR3 coding sequence is TGTGCCAGCAGCATCCTACTAGCGGGAGAGACCCAGTACTTC. Drawing the rest from reference TRBV7-9 and TRBJ2-5, the complete variable domain is DTGVSQNPRHKITKRGQNVTFRCDPISEHNRLYWYRQTLGQGPEFLTYFQNEAQLEKSRLLSDRFSAERPKGSFSTLEIQRTEQGDSAMYLCASSILLAGETQYFGPGTRLLVL.

The gene calls are TRBV5-4 and TRBJ1-5; 9 bases align to TRBD1. Germline V gene lookup returns CDR1 SGHNT and CDR2 YYREEE (reference sequence). This CDR3 is built from 15 residues. Trimming at V came to 4 bases and at J to 4 bases, leaving 6 bases not matched to a gene. CDR3 nucleotides: TGTGCCAGCAGCCAGGGACAGGGTGGGAATCAGCCCCAGCATTTT. Translating gives CASSQGQGGNQPQHF. Drawing the rest from reference TRBV5-4 and TRBJ1-5, the complete variable domain is ETGVTQSPTHLIKTRGQQVTLRCSSQSGHNTVSWYQQALGQGPQFIFQYYREEENGRGNFPPRFSGLQFPNYSSELNVNALELDDSALYLCASSQGQGGNQPQHFGDGTRLSIL.

V and J are TRBV25-1 and TRBJ2-3; D tentatively reads TRBD1 or TRBD2 (5 bases each). V was trimmed by 7 bases and J by 0 bases, leaving 14 bases between them. This CDR3 contains 15 residues. The germline CDR1 and CDR2 sequences are MGHDK and SYGVNS. CDR3 loop: CASTFGAFSTDTQYF. In DNA, the CDR3 is TGTGCCAGCACCTTCGGGGCCTTCAGCACAGATACGCAGTATTTT.

This clone appeared a few times. The rearrangement joins TRBV19 to TRBJ2-6; no definite D call. Trimming took 7 bases from V and 1 from J, leaving 11 bases between them. The CDR3 runs to 15 residues. Germline assignment: CDR1 LNHDA and CDR2 SQIVND (reference sequence). The CDR3 DNA sequence: TGTGCCAGTAAACCCCGGTCGTCTGGGGCCAACGTCCTGACTTTC. Translation gives CASKPRSSGANVLTF.

The rearrangement links TRBV7-6 to TRBJ1-2; the D gene is possibly TRBD1 (6 bases). Looked up from germline, CDR1 is SGHVS and CDR2 is FNYEAQ. This CDR3 is 16 amino acids long. V lost 3 bases to trimming and J lost 0 bases, with 14 bases between them. CDR3 residues: CASSFPGTTSNYGYTF. Written as DNA, the CDR3 is TGTGCCAGCAGCTTCCCCGGGACAACCTCTAACTATGGCTACACCTTC.

This clone was observed a single time. The chain couples TRBV5-1 to TRBJ1-1; 10 bases fit TRBD1. CDR1 and CDR2 from the germline V gene are SGHRS and YFSETQ. The CDR3 length is 16 residues. J was trimmed by 3 bases and V by 3 bases; bases with no gene match: 8. Written as DNA, the CDR3 is TGCGCCAGCAGCTCGACCGGGACAGGGGTGTACACTGAAGCTTTCTTT. It translates to CASSSTGTGVYTEAFF.